Following are 22 T cell receptor beta chains from one sample sequenced in a study of cytomegalovirus exposure and HLA in healthy donors. The PCR employed 60 Vbeta primers together with 13 Jbeta primers. This table comes from immunoSEQ multiplex PCR, and its TCRdb copy is limited to in-frame clones, with some not included. The table lists 200,000 to 250,000 clones, over 60% of them singletons. Sequenced material: PBMCs. All receptors come from a young man in good health and CMV-seronegative.

This clone is a singleton in its sample. The genes are TRBV19 and TRBJ2-5; perhaps TRBD2 as D (6 bases). Looked up from germline, CDR1 is LNHDA and CDR2 is SQIVND (reference sequence). CDR3 length: 13 residues. Trimming shortened V by 4 bases and J by 5 bases, and 11 bases separated the two germline ends. The CDR3 nucleotides are TGTGCCAGTAGTACCTCTAGCGCGGAGACCCAGTACTTC. This encodes CASSTSSAETQYF.

The chain recombines TRBV6-5 with TRBJ2-1; 10 bases align to TRBD2. The V gene end was trimmed by 4 bases and the J gene end by 10 bases; junction bases not matched to a gene: 4. CDR3 length equals 13 residues. CDR1 MNHEY and CDR2 SVGAGI come from the germline V gene. The CDR3 DNA is TGTGCCAGCAGTTCATTAGCGGGGGGCGAGCAGTTCTTC. Protein: CASSSLAGGEQFF.

V and J are TRBV6-5 and TRBJ2-1, with TRBD2 matching 12 bases. Trimming removed 4 bases from V and 8 bases from J; junction bases left unmatched: 6. CDR1 is MNHEY and CDR2 is SVGAGI in the germline V gene. This CDR3 has 15 residues. The CDR3 DNA sequence: TGTGCCAGCAGTTTGACTAGCGGGAGAGTAGATGAGCAGTTCTTC. Protein sequence: CASSLTSGRVDEQFF.

V and J are TRBV7-8 and TRBJ1-1, with 8 bases fitting TRBD1. There are 16 residues in the CDR3. V gave up 3 bases and J gave up 9 bases; unmatched junction bases: 15. CDR1 SGHVS and CDR2 FQNEAQ come from the germline V gene. The DNA for the CDR3 is TGTGCCAGCAGCTTCCAGACCTGGGACAGGACCAGGCAAGCTTTCTTT. It translates to CASSFQTWDRTRQAFF.

The chain combines TRBV19 with TRBJ1-1, with D perhaps matching TRBD1 (5 bases). Germline V gene lookup returns CDR1 LNHDA and CDR2 SQIVND (reference sequence). The V gene lost 1 base and the J gene lost 0 bases, with 9 bases spanning the gap. The CDR3 runs to 15 residues. The DNA of the CDR3 is TGTGCCAGTAGTATAGGGCAGGGAATGAACACTGAAGCTTTCTTT. Amino acid sequence: CASSIGQGMNTEAFF.

The V call is TRBV7-9, the J call TRBJ2-5; weak D call: TRBD1 (6 bases). The CDR3 is 14 residues long. V was cut by 8 bases and J by 5 bases, with 18 bases left in between. Germline V gene data show CDR1 as SEHNR and CDR2 as FQNEAQ (reference sequence). CDR3 sequence (DNA): TGTGCCAGCGGGGGCAGTGGCCTTGGGGAGACCCAGTACTTC. It is translated as CASGGSGLGETQYF.

The rearrangement links TRBV7-9 to TRBJ2-3; 12 bases map to TRBD1. The germline gives CDR1 SEHNR, CDR2 FQNEAQ (reference sequence). This CDR3 contains 17 residues. The trim removed 3 bases at V and 4 bases at J, leaving 8 bases unmatched. The CDR3 coding sequence is TGTGCCAGCAGCTTGGGTCCCGGGACAGGGGGCTCAGATACGCAGTATTTT. Translation gives CASSLGPGTGGSDTQYF.

The J gene is TRBJ1-1, the V gene TRBV7-9; D is possibly TRBD1 (5 bases). The CDR3 length is 13 residues. In germline, CDR1 is SEHNR, CDR2 FQNEAQ (reference sequence). V lost 7 bases, J lost 0 bases, and 9 bases lay in between. Written as DNA, the CDR3 is TGTGCCAGCAAAGACAGCCTGAACACTGAAGCTTTCTTT. Amino acid sequence: CASKDSLNTEAFF.

J is TRBJ2-7 and V is TRBV6-5; 10 nucleotides align to TRBD1. Germline CDR1 MNHEY, CDR2 SVGAGI. Trimming removed 4 bases from V and 2 bases from J; junction bases left unmatched: 5. This CDR3 spans 15 amino acids. Here the CDR3 reads CASSLGDRGAYEQYF. CDR3 nucleotide sequence: TGTGCCAGCAGTTTGGGGGACAGGGGAGCCTACGAGCAGTACTTC.

The V and J genes are TRBV19 and TRBJ2-3, with TRBD1 identical over 7 bases. The CDR3 runs 15 residues. The germline V gene encodes CDR1 LNHDA and CDR2 SQIVND (reference sequence). V trimming: 6 bases; J trimming: 0 bases; junction bases outside the gene matches: 6. The CDR3 coding sequence is TGTGCCAGTAGCTGGACAGGAGCTAGCACAGATACGCAGTATTTT. Protein product: CASSWTGASTDTQYF.

This clone was seen just once. V gene TRBV2 combines with J gene TRBJ1-4; no definite D call. There are 14 residues in the CDR3. Germline assignment: CDR1 SNHLY and CDR2 FYNNEI. Trimming shortened V by 8 bases and J by 0 bases, and 10 bases separated the two germline ends. The CDR3 loop is CASSRGATNEKLFF. CDR3 in DNA: TGTGCCAGCTCCCGGGGAGCAACTAATGAAAAACTGTTTTTT.

The chain combines TRBV7-3 with TRBJ1-5, with 10 nucleotides matching TRBD1. Germline V gene sequence: CDR1 SGHTA, CDR2 FQGTGA. Losses at the gene ends were 7 bases for V and 5 bases for J; bases not matched to a gene: 5. There are 14 residues in the CDR3. The CDR3 DNA follows: TGTGCCAGCACCACCGGACAGGGGGATCAGCCCCAGCATTTT. Translation: CASTTGQGDQPQHF.

This chain uses TRBV2 with TRBJ1-1; unclear D gene. CDR3 length: 15 amino acids. The V gene lost 6 bases and the J gene lost 1 base, with 15 bases spanning the gap. From germline, CDR1 is SNHLY and CDR2 FYNNEI. The CDR3 loop reads CASRPAGVANTEAFF. DNA for the CDR3: TGTGCCAGCAGACCCGCCGGGGTAGCGAACACTGAAGCTTTCTTT. Together with reference TRBV2 and TRBJ1-1, the CDR3 gives the full variable domain: EPEVTQTPSHQVTQMGQEVILRCVPISNHLYFYWYRQILGQKVEFLVSFYNNEISEKSEIFDDQFSVERPDGSNFTLKIRSTKLEDSAMYFCASRPAGVANTEAFFGQGTRLTVV.

The rearrangement links TRBV7-9 to TRBJ1-2; 10 nucleotides match TRBD1. The CDR3 contains 16 residues. Trimming took 5 bases from V and 2 from J; bases not matched to a gene: 8. The germline V gene encodes CDR1 SEHNR and CDR2 FQNEAQ (reference sequence). The CDR3 nucleotides read TGTGCCAGCAGCGGGACAGGGGACAGCGCGAACTATGGCTACACCTTC. Its protein is CASSGTGDSANYGYTF.

This chain connects TRBV4-2 to TRBJ1-1, with D perhaps TRBD1 (5 bases). CDR3 size: 13 residues. Trimming removed 9 bases from V and 5 bases from J, with 16 bases in between. CDR1 is LGHNA and CDR2 is YNFKEQ in the germline V gene. The CDR3, as DNA: TGTGCCAGTTCCCCGACAGCCGTTACTGAAGCTTTCTTT. It yields the protein CASSPTAVTEAFF.

This chain links TRBV10-3 with TRBJ2-1; D gene ambiguous. The CDR3 is made up of 16 amino acids. V was trimmed by 0 bases and J by 4 bases, leaving 13 bases between them. Germline lookup yields CDR1 ENHRY and CDR2 SYGVKD. The CDR3 nucleotides read TGTGCCATCAGTGAGTCTGGCGGTGGGTCTTACAATGAGCAGTTCTTC. Its protein product is CAISESGGGSYNEQFF.

The J gene is TRBJ2-7, the V gene TRBV4-1, with 9 bases that match TRBD1. V dropped 0 bases and J dropped 5; count of bases not matched to a gene: 8. This CDR3 spans 16 amino acids. Germline assignment: CDR1 MGHRA and CDR2 YSYEKL. In DNA, the CDR3 is TGCGCCAGCAGCCAAGATTTGGGACAGGGCTCTCACGAGCAGTACTTC. It specifies CASSQDLGQGSHEQYF.

The chain carries TRBV9 and TRBJ2-7; 12 bases agree with TRBD2. The CDR3 is made up of 16 amino acids. The ends lost 0 bases at V and 6 bases at J; junction bases unmatched: 7. Germline CDR1 and CDR2: SGDLS and YYNGEE. In DNA, the CDR3 is TGTGCCAGCAGCGTAGCTGCTAGCGGGGGGGATGGCGAGCAGTACTTC. This sequence encodes CASSVAASGGDGEQYF.

The chain carries TRBV7-2 and TRBJ2-3; D remains ambiguous. This CDR3 is 15 amino acids long. Germline values: CDR1 SGHTA, CDR2 FQGNSA. Trimming pared 3 bases from V and 0 bases from J, leaving 10 bases between. Written as DNA, the CDR3 is TGTGCCAGCAGCTTTCTTGGCAGGAGCACAGATACGCAGTATTTT. This codes for CASSFLGRSTDTQYF.

The chain employs TRBV9 and TRBJ1-4, with TRBD1 matching 7 bases. The trim removed 4 bases at V and 4 bases at J, leaving 7 bases unmatched. Germline assignment: CDR1 SGDLS and CDR2 YYNGEE. The CDR3 consists of 15 residues. The CDR3 nucleotides read TGTGCCAGCAGCCCCGGACAGGCTATTAATGAAAAACTGTTTTTT. This codes for CASSPGQAINEKLFF.

The gene calls are TRBV7-9 and TRBJ2-2; 8 nucleotides agree with TRBD1. This CDR3 has 14 amino acids. Trimming cost V 4 bases and J 6 bases; bases outside gene matches: 4. Germline values: CDR1 SEHNR, CDR2 FQNEAQ (reference sequence). The CDR3 DNA is TGTGCCAGCAGCTCAGACAGGGGCCCCGGGGAGCTGTTTTTT. This codes for CASSSDRGPGELFF.

The chain is built from TRBV14 and TRBJ1-1; 7 bases agree with TRBD1. The CDR3 contains 15 residues. Germline loops: CDR1 SGHDN, CDR2 FVKESK. Trimming took 4 bases from V and 0 from J; bases not matched to a gene: 5. CDR3 DNA sequence: TGTGCCAGCAGCCCGAGGGGGCAGTTGAACACTGAAGCTTTCTTT. It specifies CASSPRGQLNTEAFF.